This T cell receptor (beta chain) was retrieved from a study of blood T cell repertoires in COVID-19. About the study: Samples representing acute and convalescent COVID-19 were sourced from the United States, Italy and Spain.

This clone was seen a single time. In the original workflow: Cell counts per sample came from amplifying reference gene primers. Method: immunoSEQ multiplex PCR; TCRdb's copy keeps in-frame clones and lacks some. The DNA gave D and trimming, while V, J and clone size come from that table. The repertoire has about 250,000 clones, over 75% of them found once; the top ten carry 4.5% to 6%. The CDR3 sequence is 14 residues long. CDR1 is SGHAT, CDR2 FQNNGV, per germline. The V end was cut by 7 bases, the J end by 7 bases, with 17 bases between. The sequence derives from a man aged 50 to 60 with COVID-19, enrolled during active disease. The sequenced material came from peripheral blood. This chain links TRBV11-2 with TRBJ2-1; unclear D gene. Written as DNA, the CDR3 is TGTGCCAGCACCGCATATGATACCGGTAATGAGCAGTTCTTC. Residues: CASTAYDTGNEQFF.